Listed here are 32 T cell receptor beta chains from one sample, sequenced in a study of cytomegalovirus exposure and HLA in healthy donors. PCR employed 60 Vbeta and 13 Jbeta primers. Method: immunoSEQ multiplex PCR; TCRdb's copy keeps in-frame clones and lacks some. The data contain fewer than 250,000 clones, 75% to 80% of them singletons. The sample comprised PBMCs. All receptors derive from a woman aged 25 to 39 in good health and CMV-seropositive.

The table lists this clone with a count of one. V is TRBV20-1 and J is TRBJ2-5; D is ambiguous. This CDR3 contains 10 residues. Germline values: CDR1 DFQATT, CDR2 SNEGSKA (reference sequence). With 3 bases removed from V and 5 bases from J, the gap between germline ends came to 4 bases. The CDR3 reads CSARSETQYF. CDR3 coding DNA: TGCAGTGCTAGGAGCGAGACCCAGTACTTC.

The sample holds a few counts of this clone. The chain combines TRBV25-1 with TRBJ1-4, with TRBD1 matching over 7 bases. The ends lost 4 bases at V and 8 bases at J; junction bases unmatched: 1. The CDR3 extends over 12 amino acids. The germline V gene has CDR1 MGHDK and CDR2 SYGVNS. In DNA, the CDR3 is TGTGCCAGCAGTGTACAGGGGGAAAAACTGTTTTTT. Protein sequence: CASSVQGEKLFF.

The CDR3 loop reads CASSTGAFPYEQYF. DNA for the CDR3: TGCGCCAGTTCTACAGGGGCTTTCCCCTACGAGCAGTACTTC. The chain links TRBV5-1 to TRBJ2-7; the match to TRBD1 covers 7 bases. Losses at the gene ends were 8 bases for V and 2 bases for J; bases not matched to a gene: 10. This CDR3 is 14 amino acids long. From germline, CDR1 is SGHRS and CDR2 YFSETQ.

V usage is TRBV5-1 and J usage is TRBJ2-1; TRBD2 agrees at 9 bases. J lost 6 bases, V lost 0 bases, and 4 bases had no gene match. CDR3 length: 15 amino acids. Germline values: CDR1 SGHRS, CDR2 YFSETQ. CDR3 amino acids: CASSLVTSGPNEQFF. CDR3 DNA sequence: TGCGCCAGCAGCTTGGTTACTAGCGGGCCCAATGAGCAGTTCTTC.

The chain is built from TRBV6-6 and TRBJ2-7; D gene unclear. The CDR3 contains 12 residues. CDR1 and CDR2 from the germline V gene are MNHNY and SVGAGI (reference sequence). V dropped 7 bases and J dropped 6 bases, with 13 bases sitting between them. CDR3 region: CASKASGFEQYF. The CDR3 DNA reads as TGTGCCAGCAAGGCCTCCGGGTTCGAGCAGTACTTC.

This sequence joins TRBV6-5 and TRBJ2-3, with TRBD2 as a possible D gene (5 bases). Germline V gives CDR1 MNHEY, CDR2 SVGAGI. The CDR3 totals 15 residues. V gave up 0 bases and J gave up 5 bases, with 12 bases separating them. CDR3 sequence: CASSYSGRAIDTQYF. CDR3 nucleotides: TGTGCCAGCAGTTACTCAGGGCGGGCTATAGATACGCAGTATTTT.

V and J are TRBV4-1 and TRBJ1-6, with no clear D. CDR3 size: 15 residues. The germline V and J ends were trimmed by 2 bases and 6 bases, with 11 bases remaining between them. Germline CDR1 is MGHRA and CDR2 is YSYEKL. The CDR3 coding sequence is TGCGCCAGCAGCCAAAACCGGGTCCTTAATTCACCCCTCCACTTT. Translation: CASSQNRVLNSPLHF.

The chain joins TRBV5-1 to TRBJ1-3, with 12 bases fitting TRBD1. The CDR3 covers 16 residues. CDR1 and CDR2 (germline): SGHRS, YFSETQ. Unmatched junction bases numbered 11, after V lost 4 bases and J lost 9 bases. CDR3 protein: CASSRGQGAIPATIYF. DNA for the CDR3: TGCGCCAGCAGCCGGGGACAGGGGGCTATACCAGCCACCATATATTTT.

The V and J genes are TRBV11-3 and TRBJ1-1; D is uncertain. The CDR3 runs 13 residues. From germline, CDR1 is SGHNT and CDR2 YENEEA. V was cut by 6 bases and J by 5 bases, with 13 bases left in between. Here the CDR3 DNA reads TGTGCCAGCAGGCACCCCGCGTATACTGAAGCTTTCTTT. Encoded protein: CASRHPAYTEAFF.

This clone was seen only once. The V and J genes are TRBV9 and TRBJ1-2; D gene ambiguous. The CDR3 sequence is 12 residues long. V shed 7 bases and J shed 2 bases, with 9 bases lying between them. The V gene's germline CDR1 is SGDLS and CDR2 YYNGEE. CDR3 amino acids: CASQSRNYGYTF. For the CDR3, the DNA is TGTGCCAGCCAGTCCAGGAACTATGGCTACACCTTC.

The chain joins TRBV18 to TRBJ2-7, with 11 bases fitting TRBD1. Germline V gene sequence: CDR1 KGHSH, CDR2 LQKENI. The CDR3 spans 14 residues. Trimming at V came to 6 bases and at J to 5 bases, leaving 6 bases not matched to a gene. The CDR3 loop reads CASSRTGGENEQYF. Here the CDR3 DNA reads TGTGCCAGCTCCCGGACAGGGGGCGAAAACGAGCAGTACTTC.

The chain uses TRBV4-1 and TRBJ1-5; D possibly corresponds to TRBD1 (6 bases). V was clipped by 2 bases and J by 7 bases, with 9 bases between them. CDR1 MGHRA and CDR2 YSYEKL come from the germline V gene. The CDR3 covers 13 residues. Here the CDR3 DNA reads TGCGCCAGCAGCCAACACAGGGACCAGCCCCAGCATTTT. The encoded protein is CASSQHRDQPQHF.

The J gene is TRBJ1-2, the V gene TRBV19, with 7 bases aligning to TRBD1. Trimming at V came to 7 bases and at J to 4 bases, leaving 9 bases not matched to a gene. The CDR3 contains 14 residues. Per germline, CDR1 LNHDA and CDR2 SQIVND (reference sequence). The chain's CDR3 is CASTRDSDLYGYTF. CDR3 nucleotide sequence: TGTGCCAGTACCCGGGACAGTGACCTCTATGGCTACACCTTC.

This clone occurred a few times. The chain employs TRBV9 and TRBJ2-1, with 14 bases identical to TRBD2. This CDR3 region has 15 residues. Trimming removed 0 bases from V and 10 bases from J; junction bases left unmatched: 3. Germline V gene lookup returns CDR1 SGDLS and CDR2 YYNGEE. Written as DNA, the CDR3 is TGTGCCAGCAGCGTAGGACTAGCGGGAGGGTACGAGCAGTTCTTC. It yields the protein CASSVGLAGGYEQFF.

The J gene is TRBJ2-7, the V gene TRBV6-5; a weak D match, TRBD1 (6 bases). The CDR3 is made up of 12 amino acids. Trimming cost V 7 bases and J 6 bases, with 13 bases left between them. Germline assignment: CDR1 MNHEY and CDR2 SVGAGI. CDR3 amino acids: CASTSTGTEQYF. The CDR3 region has the DNA TGTGCCAGCACCAGCACAGGGACCGAGCAGTACTTC.

The chain couples TRBV5-3 to TRBJ1-5, with 7 nucleotides matching TRBD1. TRBV5-3 is placed among ORFs of uncertain function. The CDR3 runs 16 residues. Losses at the gene ends were 4 bases for V and 5 bases for J; bases not matched to a gene: 12. The chain's CDR3 is CARSQSGTEADQPQHF. The DNA of the CDR3 is TGTGCCAGAAGCCAATCCGGGACAGAGGCCGATCAGCCCCAGCATTTT.

This clone was detected only a few times. This chain connects TRBV9 to TRBJ2-2; weak D call: TRBD2 (6 bases). Trimming stripped 3 bases from V and 2 bases from J, with 11 bases between. Germline lookup yields CDR1 SGDLS and CDR2 YYNGEE. CDR3 size: 15 residues. This CDR3 reads CASSDMRGNTGELFF. In DNA form, the CDR3 reads TGTGCCAGCAGCGATATGCGGGGTAACACCGGGGAGCTGTTTTTT.

This rearrangement joins TRBV19 to TRBJ1-2; the match to TRBD1 covers 7 bases. After removal of 5 bases from V and 3 bases from J, the junction contained 6 bases not matched to a gene. The CDR3 is made up of 14 amino acids. Germline CDR1 LNHDA, CDR2 SQIVND (reference sequence). In nucleotides, the CDR3 is TGTGCCAGTAGTTCCCCGGACAGGTACTATGGCTACACCTTC. This translates into CASSSPDRYYGYTF.

The chain couples TRBV4-3 to TRBJ2-7; TRBD2 is a possible D gene (6 bases). Germline V gene data show CDR1 as LGHNA and CDR2 as YSLEER. The CDR3 is 15 amino acids. V gave up 1 base and J gave up 1 base, with 11 bases separating them. The CDR3 loop is CASSQVPGVSYEQYF. CDR3 nucleotides: TGCGCCAGCAGCCAAGTGCCGGGAGTGTCCTACGAGCAGTACTTC.

This clone is a singleton in its sample. The chain carries TRBV11-2 and TRBJ1-1, with D possibly matching TRBD1 (5 bases). CDR3 length: 16 amino acids. Germline assignment: CDR1 SGHAT and CDR2 FQNNGV. V lost 3 bases and J 1 base, leaving 15 bases between the germline ends. CDR3 nucleotide sequence: TGTGCCAGCAGCTTTCCTAGGGGAGGAGGGAACACTGAAGCTTTCTTT. This codes for CASSFPRGGGNTEAFF.

This clone has just one count. J is TRBJ2-5 and V is TRBV4-1; 7 bases map to TRBD2. The CDR3 spans 14 residues. The V and J ends lost 4 bases and 4 bases, in that order; junction bases with no gene match: 6. CDR1 MGHRA and CDR2 YSYEKL come from the germline V gene. CDR3 DNA sequence: TGCGCCAGCAGCCCCCGGGAGGTAGGAGAGACCCAGTACTTC. Its translation: CASSPREVGETQYF.

This clone was found once. This chain joins TRBV7-2 and TRBJ2-5; possibly TRBD1 for D (5 bases). The CDR3 has 12 residues. V lost 1 base and J lost 5, with 5 bases in between. CDR1 SGHTA and CDR2 FQGNSA come from the germline V gene. CDR3 bases: TGTGCCAGCAGCTTAGGACAGGAGACCCAGTACTTC. This codes for CASSLGQETQYF.

This clone turned up a few times. The chain carries TRBV2 and TRBJ2-7; 10 positions match TRBD1. J gave up 7 bases and V 8 bases, and 8 bases lay outside the gene matches. CDR3 length: 13 residues. Germline loops: CDR1 SNHLY, CDR2 FYNNEI. CDR3 loop: CASSGQGVGEQYF. The CDR3 DNA reads as TGTGCCAGCTCTGGACAGGGGGTTGGGGAGCAGTACTTC.

The chain joins TRBV28 to TRBJ1-1; D perhaps matches TRBD1 (5 bases). Germline loops: CDR1 MDHEN, CDR2 SYDVKM. The V end lost 1 base, the J end lost 5 bases, and 14 bases lay between the germline ends. The CDR3 consists of 15 residues. CDR3 loop: CASSLLIQGKTEAFF. In DNA, the CDR3 is TGTGCCAGCAGTTTATTGATTCAGGGAAAGACTGAAGCTTTCTTT.

The CDR3, as DNA: TGTGCCAGCAGTTTAGAAACAGGGTGGATTTTTTTTAACTATGGCTACACCTTC. Translating it yields CASSLETGWIFFNYGYTF. The genes are TRBV28 and TRBJ1-2; maybe TRBD1 (6 bases). CDR1 and CDR2 (germline): MDHEN, SYDVKM. V was shortened by 2 bases and J by 1 base, with 20 bases between the two germline ends. The CDR3 contains 18 residues.

CDR3 loop: CASSLEGGGVPYEQYF. The CDR3 DNA is TGCGCCAGCAGCTTGGAGGGAGGGGGGGTTCCCTACGAGCAGTACTTC. The chain employs TRBV5-1 and TRBJ2-7; D might be TRBD2 (7 bases). CDR1 SGHRS and CDR2 YFSETQ come from the germline V gene. The CDR3 has 16 amino acids. Trimming took off 0 bases at V and 2 bases at J, with 15 bases between the two ends.

The CDR3 loop is CASSPRGHTLDTEAFF. The CDR3 DNA reads TGTGCCAGCTCACCAAGGGGCCATACCCTGGACACTGAAGCTTTCTTT. This chain joins TRBV18 and TRBJ1-1; D perhaps matches TRBD1 (5 bases). Germline V gene sequence: CDR1 KGHSH, CDR2 LQKENI. This CDR3 region has 16 residues. Trimming took off 2 bases at V and 3 bases at J, with 16 bases between the two ends.

The V gene is TRBV6-1, the J gene TRBJ1-5; unclear D gene. V was cut by 4 bases and J by 5 bases, with 21 bases left in between. The germline gives CDR1 MNHNS, CDR2 SASEGT. The CDR3 has 17 amino acids. CDR3 amino acids: CASSGSRVGGGYQPQHF. The CDR3, as DNA: TGTGCCAGCAGTGGATCTCGGGTGGGTGGAGGATATCAGCCCCAGCATTTT.

This clone was detected only once. The chain combines TRBV5-1 with TRBJ2-3; D possibly corresponds to TRBD1 (6 bases). The end of the DNA is better explained by TRBJ1-5, so the J call may be wrong. Germline loops: CDR1 SGHRS, CDR2 YFSETQ. The CDR3 sequence is 14 residues long. CDR3 DNA sequence: TGCGCCAGCAGAGGGGGAGCAGGGCTGGATACGCAGCATTTT. Encoded protein: CASRGGAGLDTQHF.

The chain carries TRBV9 and TRBJ2-1; 10 bases map to TRBD2. Germline loops: CDR1 SGDLS, CDR2 YYNGEE. Trimming removed 0 bases from V and 4 bases from J; junction bases left unmatched: 4. This CDR3 region has 16 residues. The CDR3 reads CASSVGASGGYNEQFF. The CDR3 DNA is TGTGCCAGCAGCGTAGGGGCTAGCGGGGGTTACAATGAGCAGTTCTTC.

The rearrangement uses TRBV5-1 and TRBJ1-3; TRBD1 matches 7 bases. With 4 bases clipped from V and 0 bases from J, the junction kept 4 bases outside the gene matches. The CDR3 runs 15 residues. Germline CDR1 is SGHRS and CDR2 is YFSETQ. The CDR3 DNA is TGCGCCAGCAGCCTGGACAGGACCTCTGGAAACACCATATATTTT. It specifies CASSLDRTSGNTIYF. Complete variable domain (other parts from reference TRBV5-1 and TRBJ1-3): KAGVTQTPRYLIKTRGQQVTLSCSPISGHRSVSWYQQTPGQGLQFLFEYFSETQRNKGNFPGRFSGRQFSNSRSEMNVSTLELGDSALYLCASSLDRTSGNTIYFGEGSWLTVV.

This clone was recorded a few times. The V and J genes are TRBV19 and TRBJ2-7; D remains ambiguous. Looked up from germline, CDR1 is LNHDA and CDR2 is SQIVND (reference sequence). There are 14 residues in the CDR3. V was trimmed by 5 bases and J by 6 bases, leaving 17 bases between them. The CDR3 nucleotides are TGTGCCAGTAGTCCTCTCTCCAGGTGGATCGAGCAGTACTTC. It encodes CASSPLSRWIEQYF.